The rows below give T cell receptor beta chains drawn from one sample of a study of memory CD4+ T cells and cytomegalovirus serostatus. The table came from immunoSEQ multiplex PCR; TCRdb's copy has only in-frame clones and leaves some out. The table lists about 41,000 clones, around 79% of them singletons. Sequenced sample: memory CD4+ T cells from blood. All receptors come from an adult in good health and CMV-seronegative. Both conserved end residues are part of each CDR3. D genes are given only for firm matches. The size field is filled for only some rows; it gives once, few, many or a size class.

>TRBD1|.|TRBV27|TRBJ2-2
CASSLSTGFGELFF
TGTGCCAGCAGTTTATCGACAGGGTTCGGGGAGCTGTTTTTT
>.|.|TRBV30|TRBJ1-5
CAWSAVRGQPQHF
TGTGCCTGGAGTGCGGTCCGGGGCCAGCCCCAGCATTTT
>.|.|TRBV2|TRBJ2-7
CASSNDILRIQYF
TGTGCCAGCAGCAACGACATATTACGGATTCAGTACTTC
>TRBD1|.|TRBV19|TRBJ1-1
CASSNLGTANTEAFF
TGTGCCAGTAGTAACCTCGGGACAGCGAACACTGAAGCTTTCTTT
>TRBD1|.|TRBV5-1|TRBJ1-5
CASSYGQGSNQPQHF
TGCGCCAGCAGCTATGGACAGGGGAGCAATCAGCCCCAGCATTTT
>.|once|TRBV4-3|TRBJ2-2
CASRRDFNTGELFF
TGCGCCAGCAGGCGGGACTTTAACACCGGGGAGCTGTTTTTT
>TRBD1|few|TRBV6-6|TRBJ1-6
CASSQQGMGNSPLHF
TGTGCCAGCAGTCAACAGGGGATGGGGAATTCACCCCTCCACTTT
>TRBD2|.|TRBV5-1|TRBJ2-5
CASSFSAGGPLETQYF
TGCGCCAGCAGCTTTTCAGCGGGGGGGCCTTTAGAGACCCAGTACTTC
>.|.|TRBV11-3|TRBJ1-1
CASSLSGGGNTEAFF
TGTGCCAGCAGCCTATCCGGGGGTGGGAACACTGAAGCTTTCTTT
>.|.|TRBV7-9|TRBJ2-1
CASSSGAFKEQFF
TGTGCCAGCAGTTCCGGGGCATTCAAGGAGCAGTTCTTC
>.|.|TRBV7-2|TRBJ1-3
CASSPYGNTIYF
TGTGCCAGCAGCCCTTATGGAAACACCATATATTTT
>TRBD1|.|TRBV15|TRBJ1-2
CATSRRMTGMAGYTF
TGTGCCACCAGCAGACGGATGACAGGGATGGCTGGCTACACCTTC
>TRBD1|.|TRBV19|TRBJ1-1
CASSRATGVAEAFF
TGTGCCAGTAGTAGAGCGACAGGGGTGGCTGAAGCTTTCTTT
>.|.|TRBV6-5|TRBJ2-6
CASETLGRPSVLTF
TGTGCCAGCGAGACACTGGGACGCCCCAGCGTCCTGACTTTC
>.|few|TRBV2|TRBJ1-2
CASGYGRMDGYTF
TGTGCCAGCGGGTACGGCAGGATGGACGGCTACACCTTC
>.|.|TRBV4-1|TRBJ1-4
CASSQFNGANEKLFF
TGCGCCAGCAGCCAATTTAATGGGGCTAATGAAAAACTGTTTTTT
>.|.|TRBV6-5|TRBJ1-6
CASSLIGPDVSPLHF
TGTGCCAGCAGTTTAATCGGCCCCGACGTTTCACCCCTCCACTTT
>.|.|TRBV6-1|TRBJ1-1
CASLAGSLNTEAFF
TGTGCCAGCTTGGCGGGGTCACTGAACACTGAGGCTTTCTTT
>TRBD1|few|TRBV28|TRBJ2-7
CASSLGGQGHEQYF
TGTGCCAGCAGTTTAGGGGGACAGGGCCACGAGCAGTACTTC
>.|.|TRBV7-2|TRBJ2-7
CASSPSSQGSYEQYF
TGTGCCAGCAGCCCTTCCTCGCAGGGCTCCTACGAGCAGTACTTC
>TRBD1|.|TRBV30|TRBJ2-2
CAWDGYRGSGELFF
TGTGCCTGGGACGGATACAGGGGTTCGGGGGAGCTGTTTTTT
>.|.|TRBV5-4|TRBJ2-3
CASSLTDTQYF
TGTGCCAGCAGCTTGACAGATACGCAGTATTTT
>TRBD2|.|TRBV4-1|TRBJ2-3
CASSRNPGLATDTQYF
TGCGCCAGCAGCCGCAACCCGGGACTAGCCACAGATACGCAGTATTTT
>TRBD1|.|TRBV6-6|TRBJ1-4
CASTSGQVLPGEFF
TGTGCCAGCACTTCGGGACAGGTTCTCCCAGGGGAATTTTTT
>.|.|TRBV14|TRBJ2-7
CASSQAPDPYEQYF
TGTGCCAGCAGCCAAGCCCCGGACCCCTACGAGCAGTACTTC
>.|.|TRBV5-8|TRBJ1-5
CASSLDWADQPQHF
TGTGCCAGCAGCTTGGACTGGGCTGATCAGCCCCAGCATTTT
>.|.|TRBV7-2|TRBJ1-4
CASSLGSTTNEKLFF
TGTGCCAGCAGCTTAGGATCCACAACTAATGAAAAACTGTTTTTT